A selection of T cell receptor beta chains follows, all from one sample in a study of T cell repertoires in cytomegalovirus infection. TCRdb itself ran the reads through MiXCR, one entry per CDR3 protein. The data hold approximately 320,000 distinct CDR3 sequences, with over 7.5% observed a single time. Sequenced: PBMCs. These receptors originate from a human donor in good health (CMV status not recorded). Some clones in this sample may be carry-over from other donors' samples. CDR3s include the opening cysteine and the closing phenylalanine or tryptophan. The order of the fields is D gene, CDR3 length, V gene, J gene, clone size, CDR3 DNA, CDR3 protein. D genes are given only for firm matches. Clone size is given for some rows only: seen once, a few or many times, or a class if the clone is expanded.

.,16,TRBV7-2,TRBJ2-1,many,TGTGCCAGCAGCTTAGGCCCGCCGGGGGCCTACAATGAGCAGTTCTTC,CASSLGPPGAYNEQFF
.,14,TRBV6-6,TRBJ2-1,.,TGTGCCAGCAGTTATTCTCCTAGCAGCAATGAGCAGTTCTTC,CASSYSPSSNEQFF
TRBD1,16,TRBV28,TRBJ1-3,many,TGTGCCAGCAGTTTGAGTATCGCCTACAGGGGAGACACCATATATTTT,CASSLSIAYRGDTIYF
.,16,TRBV15,TRBJ2-2,.,TGTGCCACCAGCAGAGATTCGGGGGGCAACACCGGGGAGCTGTTTTTT,CATSRDSGGNTGELFF
.,15,TRBV4-2,TRBJ2-3,few,TGTGCCAGCAGCCAAGGGACAGTAGGCACAGATACGCAGTATTTT,CASSQGTVGTDTQYF
TRBD1,13,TRBV7-2,TRBJ2-7,many,TGTGCCAGCAGACTAGACAGGGACCACGAGCAGTACTTC,CASRLDRDHEQYF
.,17,TRBV9,TRBJ1-5,.,TGTGCCAGCAGCGCCTATTCAGACCCAGATAGCAATCAGCCCCAGCATTTT,CASSAYSDPDSNQPQHF
.,14,TRBV7-2,TRBJ1-5,many,TGTGCCAGCAGCTTAACCCAGCCAAATCAGCCCCAGCATTTT,CASSLTQPNQPQHF
TRBD2,11,TRBV25-1,TRBJ2-1,.,TGTGCCAGCAGTGAGACTAGCATACAGTTCTTC,CASSETSIQFF
.,14,TRBV6-6,TRBJ1-2,few,TGTGCCAGCAGTTACCACGGGGGCGACTATGGCTACACCTTC,CASSYHGGDYGYTF
TRBD2,15,TRBV19,TRBJ2-1,many,TGTGCCAGTAGTGAGCGGGGGCGCCCCTACAATGAGCAGTTCTTC,CASSERGRPYNEQFF
.,15,TRBV10-3,TRBJ2-7,.,TGTGCCATCAGTGGAGGGCTAGCGTCGTCCTACGAGCAGTACTTC,CAISGGLASSYEQYF
.,13,TRBV7-2,TRBJ2-7,.,TGTGCCAGCAGCCGGTTAGCGGCTTACGAGCAGTACTTC,CASSRLAAYEQYF
TRBD2,16,TRBV12-3/TRBV12-4,TRBJ2-2,many,TGTGCCAGCAGTGGTATGGCGGGGGTGAACACCGGGGAGCTGTTTTTT,CASSGMAGVNTGELFF
TRBD2,14,TRBV7-2,TRBJ2-2,many,TGTGCCAGGTCGGGACTAGCGAACACCGGGGAGCTGTTTTTT,CARSGLANTGELFF
TRBD1,14,TRBV12-3/TRBV12-4,TRBJ1-5,.,TGTGCCAGCAGTTCCCTTACAGGGGGTCAGCCCCAGCATTTT,CASSSLTGGQPQHF